This T cell receptor (beta chain) originates from a study of radiotherapy plus CTLA-4 blockade in lung cancer. Study information: Among patients, approximately 17% showed objective responses, and 31% had disease control.

Clones were read by immunoSEQ multiplex PCR, and TCRdb kept only the in-frame ones, dropping some. The sample contains approximately 100,000 clones, approximately 78% of which appear only once. Points on this clone: As yet, its antigen is unknown.

Alongside CTLA-4 blockade with ipilimumab, patients with chemo-refractory metastatic non-small-cell lung cancer received focal radiation. From germline, CDR1 is MNHEY and CDR2 SMNVEV (reference sequence). The germline V and J ends were trimmed by 4 bases and 8 bases, with 20 bases remaining between them. The CDR3 is 15 residues long. Points from the study as a whole: In blood, after radiotherapy plus ipilimumab, tumor-derived TCR clones expanded. Alongside interferon-beta, early blood T cell clone dynamics were reportedly the best predictor of response.

This clonotype originated in a human donor with non-small cell lung cancer who had a partial response to radiotherapy plus ipilimumab. The sequences come from peripheral blood, collected from a patient treated with radiotherapy plus ipilimumab. The chain carries TRBV27 and TRBJ1-2, with D maybe TRBD1 (6 bases). The CDR3 region is CASSSGENYVAGYTF. CDR3 sequence (DNA): TGTGCCAGCAGTTCAGGGGAGAATTATGTCGCGGGCTACACCTTC.